The 27 T cell receptor beta chains presented below share a single source sample, sequenced in a study of OX40 agonist ivuxolimab in advanced cancers. Sequencing was performed with immunoSEQ multiplex PCR; in TCRdb, only in-frame clones are kept and a portion is missing. The table lists fewer than 25,000 clones, 86% of them singletons. The source material was CD4+ or CD8+ T cells sorted from blood, sampled in a trial of the OX40 agonist ivuxolimab. Receptors originate from an adult with an advanced solid tumor such as melanoma, head and neck, liver or kidney cancer.

V usage is TRBV6-5 and J usage is TRBJ2-2; D unresolved. The germline V gene encodes CDR1 MNHEY and CDR2 SVGAGI. CDR3 length: 15 amino acids. With 2 bases removed from V and 1 base from J, the gap between germline ends came to 8 bases. Here the CDR3 DNA reads TGTGCCAGCAGTTACGGTCTACTGAACACCGGGGAGCTGTTTTTT. Its protein is CASSYGLLNTGELFF.

The V and J genes are TRBV28 and TRBJ2-3; D not certain. The CDR3 is 14 amino acids. V was cut by 3 bases and J by 1 base, with 8 bases left in between. The germline V gene has CDR1 MDHEN and CDR2 SYDVKM. CDR3 nucleotide sequence: TGTGCCAGCAGTTTTCTATCGGGCACAGATACGCAGTATTTT. Its protein product is CASSFLSGTDTQYF.

The CDR3 DNA reads TGTGCCAGCAGCTTTATGCTGGCGGAAAATCAGCCCCAGCATTTT. Protein sequence: CASSFMLAENQPQHF. The chain links TRBV5-5 to TRBJ1-5; D unresolved. Trimming removed 2 bases at V and 4 bases at J, with 13 bases between. The CDR3 extends over 15 amino acids. From germline, CDR1 is SGHKS and CDR2 YYEKEE (reference sequence).

This clone was seen more than once but under ten times. The genes are TRBV19 and TRBJ2-1; TRBD2 aligns across 10 bases. This CDR3 region has 15 residues. The J segment lost 5 bases and the V segment lost 2 bases, leaving 3 bases of the junction unmatched. The germline V gene has CDR1 LNHDA and CDR2 SQIVND (reference sequence). For the CDR3, the DNA is TGTGCCAGTAGTATATCCAGCGGGAGGGACAATGAGCAGTTCTTC. Protein product: CASSISSGRDNEQFF.

The V gene is TRBV5-4, the J gene TRBJ2-7; a possible D gene is TRBD2 (6 bases). CDR1 and CDR2 from the germline V gene are SGHNT and YYREEE (reference sequence). This CDR3 has 13 residues. The V end lost 4 bases, the J end lost 2 bases, and 10 bases lay between the germline ends. The chain's CDR3 is CASSDGTPYEQYF. The CDR3 DNA sequence: TGTGCCAGCAGCGACGGGACTCCCTACGAGCAGTACTTC.

The chain couples TRBV7-6 to TRBJ1-2; possibly TRBD1 for D (5 bases). Germline-derived CDR1 and CDR2 are SGHVS and FNYEAQ. The V end lost 0 bases, the J end lost 8 bases, and 13 bases lay between the germline ends. The CDR3 contains 14 residues. CDR3 protein: CASSLAGTRGGYTF. DNA of the CDR3: TGTGCCAGCAGCTTAGCGGGGACTCGAGGGGGCTACACCTTC.

About this clone itself: Relative to the germline gene, one junction end is altered; a read error may explain this. This rearrangement joins TRBV11-2 to TRBJ2-1, with 12 nucleotides matching TRBD2. This CDR3 is 16 amino acids long. Germline-derived CDR1 and CDR2 are SGHAT and FQNNGV. The DNA of the CDR3 is TGTGCCAGCAGCTACCCGACTAGCGGGGGTTACAGTGAGCAGTTCTTC. This sequence encodes CASSYPTSGGYSEQFF. Drawing the rest from reference TRBV11-2 and TRBJ2-1, the complete variable domain is EAGVAQSPRYKIIEKRQSVAFWCNPISGHATLYWYQQILGQGPKLLIQFQNNGVVDDSQLPKDRFSAERLKGVDSTLKIQPAKLEDSAVYLCASSYPTSGGYSEQFFGPGTRLTVL.

The CDR3 is CASSPGLAISEQYF. The CDR3 DNA sequence: TGTGCCAGCAGTCCGGGACTAGCTATTTCCGAGCAGTACTTC. The V gene is TRBV27, the J gene TRBJ2-7; TRBD2 matches at 9 bases. In germline, CDR1 is MNHEY, CDR2 SMNVEV (reference sequence). V gave up 5 bases and J gave up 6 bases; unmatched junction bases: 8. CDR3 length: 14 amino acids.

The chain links TRBV5-4 to TRBJ2-2; D is unresolved. This CDR3 has 11 amino acids. Trimming stripped 3 bases from V and 7 bases from J, with 4 bases between. Germline-derived CDR1 and CDR2 are SGHNT and YYREEE (reference sequence). The CDR3 region is CASSYGGELFF. The CDR3, as DNA: TGTGCCAGCAGCTACGGCGGGGAGCTGTTTTTT. The variable domain in full, completed from reference TRBV5-4 and TRBJ2-2, reads ETGVTQSPTHLIKTRGQQVTLRCSSQSGHNTVSWYQQALGQGPQFIFQYYREEENGRGNFPPRFSGLQFPNYSSELNVNALELDDSALYLCASSYGGELFFGEGSRLTVL.

The rearrangement joins TRBV19 to TRBJ2-1; TRBD2 matches 8 bases. V lost 1 base to trimming and J lost 7 bases; unmatched junction nucleotides: 6. Germline V lookup: CDR1 LNHDA, CDR2 SQIVND (reference sequence). The CDR3 totals 15 residues. CDR3: CASSIGRGLENEQFF. The CDR3 nucleotides read TGTGCCAGTAGTATAGGTCGGGGACTAGAGAATGAGCAGTTCTTC.

The chain couples TRBV4-1 to TRBJ2-7; 12 positions agree with TRBD2. The trim removed 3 bases at V and 3 bases at J, leaving 3 bases unmatched. The CDR3 sequence is 15 residues long. CDR1 and CDR2 (germline): MGHRA, YSYEKL. CDR3 in amino acids: CASSQTSGGNYEQYF. The CDR3 DNA reads TGCGCCAGCAGCCAGACTAGCGGGGGCAACTACGAGCAGTACTTC.

This chain links TRBV28 with TRBJ2-3; D is ambiguous. The CDR3 has 13 residues. In germline, CDR1 is MDHEN, CDR2 SYDVKM. Trimming shortened V by 4 bases and J by 0 bases, and 5 bases separated the two germline ends. The DNA of the CDR3 is TGTGCCAGCAGTTCGACGAGCACAGATACGCAGTATTTT. Translating it yields CASSSTSTDTQYF.

The V call is TRBV5-8, the J call TRBJ2-1, with 9 bases that match TRBD2. This CDR3 has 13 amino acids. V shed 4 bases, J shed 8 bases, and the junction held 4 bases outside the gene matches. CDR1 and CDR2 (germline): SGHTS, YDEGEE. In DNA form, the CDR3 reads TGTGCCAGCAGCCGCGGGGGGGCAGATGAGCAGTTCTTC. The encoded protein is CASSRGGADEQFF.

The chain employs TRBV4-1 and TRBJ2-6; perhaps TRBD2 as D (7 bases). From germline, CDR1 is MGHRA and CDR2 YSYEKL. The CDR3 spans 18 residues. V lost 4 bases, J lost 0 bases, and 16 bases lay in between. In DNA, the CDR3 is TGCGCCAGCAGCCTCCTACGGGGGGCAGCCTCTGGGGCCAACGTCCTGACTTTC. Translated: CASSLLRGAASGANVLTF.

The chain is built from TRBV5-3 and TRBJ2-2, with D perhaps being TRBD1 or TRBD2 (7 bases each). TRBV5-3 is known as an ORF, though its function is uncertain. There are 14 residues in the CDR3. Trimming cost V 10 bases and J 5 bases, with 18 bases left between them. The CDR3 region has the DNA TGTGCCGGCAGGGGGAGGGGAAGAACCGGGGAGCTGTTTTTT. Amino acids: CAGRGRGRTGELFF.

V gene TRBV7-2 combines with J gene TRBJ1-1; D possibly corresponds to TRBD1 (6 bases). V gave up 1 base and J gave up 3 bases, with 15 bases separating them. There are 16 residues in the CDR3. Per the germline V gene, CDR1 is SGHTA and CDR2 is FQGNSA. In DNA, the CDR3 is TGTGCCAGCAGCTTAGTTCCCGACAGGTGGGACACTGAAGCTTTCTTT. Amino acid sequence: CASSLVPDRWDTEAFF.

The V and J genes are TRBV4-1 and TRBJ2-4; the match to TRBD1 covers 9 bases. The CDR3 sequence is 16 residues long. Germline V lookup: CDR1 MGHRA, CDR2 YSYEKL. V shed 2 bases, J shed 9 bases, and the junction held 11 bases outside the gene matches. The CDR3, as DNA: TGCGCCAGCAGCCAACTCCCGGGACAGGGTACCACCATTCAGTACTTC. It translates to CASSQLPGQGTTIQYF.

This clone is a singleton in its sample. V and J are TRBV27 and TRBJ1-4; D uncertain. V shed 5 bases and J shed 1 base, with 5 bases lying between them. From germline, CDR1 is MNHEY and CDR2 SMNVEV (reference sequence). The CDR3 totals 13 residues. CDR3 sequence (DNA): TGTGCCAGCAGTGTCGTAACTAATGAAAAACTGTTTTTT. Its translation: CASSVVTNEKLFF.

V and J are TRBV19 and TRBJ2-2; 12 bases fit TRBD1. The germline gives CDR1 LNHDA, CDR2 SQIVND (reference sequence). V lost 5 bases to trimming and J lost 9 bases; unmatched junction nucleotides: 7. The CDR3 consists of 15 residues. CDR3 sequence: CASSFGTGGLWELFF. CDR3 nucleotides: TGTGCCAGTAGTTTCGGGACAGGGGGCTTGTGGGAGCTGTTTTTT.

The V gene is TRBV6-6, the J gene TRBJ2-4; D not certain. Trimming took off 2 bases at V and 1 base at J, with 12 bases between the two ends. The CDR3 runs to 16 residues. Germline V lookup: CDR1 MNHNY, CDR2 SVGAGI (reference sequence). The CDR3 bases are TGTGCCAGCAGTTACCCGCCCGGGCTCGCCAAAAACATTCAGTACTTC. As protein: CASSYPPGLAKNIQYF.

This chain connects TRBV28 to TRBJ2-7, with 7 bases matching TRBD1. Germline CDR1 and CDR2: MDHEN and SYDVKM. The CDR3 has 13 amino acids. The junction had 9 bases not matched to a gene; V was cut back by 6 bases and J by 7 bases. CDR3 region: CASSYRGTEEQYF. CDR3 nucleotide sequence: TGTGCCAGCAGCTACAGGGGCACGGAGGAGCAGTACTTC.

The chain carries TRBV9 and TRBJ2-5; TRBD1 matches 7 bases. The junction had 2 bases not matched to a gene; V was cut back by 2 bases and J by 1 base. This CDR3 region has 14 residues. Germline V gene data show CDR1 as SGDLS and CDR2 as YYNGEE. CDR3 sequence (DNA): TGTGCCAGCAGCGTGTGGGACAGCCAAGAGACCCAGTACTTC. Translation gives CASSVWDSQETQYF.

CDR3 DNA sequence: TGCGCCAGCCGCGGGAATCAGGGTGTCGGGGAGCTGTTTTTT. It specifies CASRGNQGVGELFF. The gene calls are TRBV4-1 and TRBJ2-2; D might be TRBD2 (6 bases). This CDR3 spans 14 amino acids. Germline assignment: CDR1 MGHRA and CDR2 YSYEKL. V was cut by 8 bases and J by 7 bases, with 17 bases left in between.

The chain links TRBV4-2 to TRBJ1-1; the match to TRBD1 covers 9 bases. Germline CDR1 is LGHNA and CDR2 is YNFKEQ. This CDR3 region has 16 residues. The trim removed 4 bases at V and 4 bases at J, leaving 10 bases unmatched. The DNA for the CDR3 is TGTGCCAGCAGCCGCCCAACCGGACAGGGGTTCACTGAAGCTTTCTTT. Translated, it gives CASSRPTGQGFTEAFF.

This chain joins TRBV29-1 and TRBJ2-5; 8 bases are a match to TRBD2. J gave up 5 bases and V 3 bases, and 14 bases lay outside the gene matches. The CDR3 is 16 amino acids. Germline V gives CDR1 SQVTM, CDR2 ANQGSEA. Here the CDR3 DNA reads TGCAGCGTTGATGGTCTAGCGGGCCACACAGGGGAGACCCAGTACTTC. This sequence encodes CSVDGLAGHTGETQYF.

The rearrangement joins TRBV6-6 to TRBJ2-1; D gene uncertain. With 6 bases removed from V and 9 bases from J, the gap between germline ends came to 18 bases. The germline CDR1 and CDR2 sequences are MNHNY and SVGAGI (reference sequence). The CDR3 totals 14 residues. The CDR3 region has the DNA TGTGCCAGCAGCATCCAACCCCCGGCAAGTGAGCAGTTCTTC. Protein: CASSIQPPASEQFF.

This chain links TRBV15 with TRBJ2-4; TRBD1 aligns across 10 bases. After removal of 3 bases from V and 4 bases from J, the junction contained 0 bases not matched to a gene. This CDR3 is built from 14 residues. The V gene's germline CDR1 is LNHNV and CDR2 YYDKDF (reference sequence). CDR3: CATSRDRGKNIQYF. DNA for the CDR3: TGTGCCACCAGCAGGGACAGGGGGAAAAACATTCAGTACTTC.